One sample yielded the 9 T cell receptor beta chains listed below, sequenced in a study of PD-1 blockade in classical Hodgkin lymphoma. Sequencing used immunoSEQ multiplex PCR; TCRdb keeps in-frame clones, though not all of them. This sample has around 65,000 clones, with approximately 89% found just once. Each patient's relapse followed autologous stem cell transplantation, and brentuximab vedotin exposure varied. The specimen comprised peripheral blood mononuclear cells (PBMCs), sampled at baseline. The receptor set was obtained from a human donor with classical Hodgkin lymphoma.

V and J are TRBV7-8 and TRBJ2-5; no clear D gene. TRBJ2-7 explains the end of the DNA better; the J call may be wrong. Per germline, CDR1 SGHVS and CDR2 FQNEAQ. CDR3 length: 12 residues. The CDR3 reads CASSLTYYEQYF. The CDR3 DNA is TGTGCCAGCAGCTTAACTTACTACGAGCAGTACTTC.

On this clone itself: A junction end diverges from the germline sequence, so it may reflect a read error. The J gene is TRBJ1-1, the V gene TRBV6-5; perhaps TRBD1 as D (5 bases). CDR3 size: 13 residues. Germline CDR1 reads MNHEY; CDR2 reads SVGAGI. CDR3 sequence: CAISQGLNTEAFF. DNA of the CDR3: TGTGCCATCAGTCAGGGATTGAACACTGAAGCTTTCTTT.

V usage is TRBV9 and J usage is TRBJ2-1; 12 nucleotides match TRBD2. Unmatched junction bases numbered 5, after V lost 0 bases and J lost 7 bases. CDR3 length equals 16 residues. The germline V gene has CDR1 SGDLS and CDR2 YYNGEE. CDR3 in amino acids: CASSVELAGGRNEQFF. CDR3 DNA sequence: TGTGCCAGCAGCGTAGAGCTAGCGGGGGGGCGGAATGAGCAGTTCTTC.

This chain links TRBV29-1 with TRBJ2-7; D uncertain. Trimming took off 1 base at V and 9 bases at J, with 19 bases between the two ends. This CDR3 is 14 amino acids long. CDR1 is SQVTM and CDR2 is ANQGSEA in the germline V gene. The CDR3: CSVEAFGSLHGQYF. The CDR3 DNA is TGCAGCGTTGAAGCTTTCGGGTCCCTCCATGGGCAGTACTTC.

The chain uses TRBV9 and TRBJ2-7; D ambiguous. V was trimmed by 3 bases and J by 1 base, leaving 14 bases between them. There are 15 residues in the CDR3. Germline loops: CDR1 SGDLS, CDR2 YYNGEE. The CDR3 DNA reads as TGTGCCAGCAGCGCCGGAAGAGGCGGATCCTACGAGCAGTACTTC. This encodes CASSAGRGGSYEQYF.

The CDR3 protein is CASSLTLEASRGSNQPQHF. CDR3 nucleotides: TGTGCCAGCAGTTTAACCCTTGAAGCCAGCCGGGGGAGCAATCAGCCCCAGCATTTT. The chain links TRBV28 to TRBJ1-5; D possibly corresponds to TRBD1 (5 bases). Germline V gene sequence: CDR1 MDHEN, CDR2 SYDVKM. CDR3 size: 19 residues. Trimming shortened V by 2 bases and J by 1 base, and 21 bases separated the two germline ends.

The chain couples TRBV7-9 to TRBJ2-2, with D unclear. The CDR3 covers 12 residues. The germline CDR1 and CDR2 sequences are SEHNR and FQNEAQ (reference sequence). V lost 8 bases to trimming and J lost 5 bases, with 9 bases between them. Here the CDR3 reads CASGRATGELFF. In DNA, the CDR3 is TGTGCCAGCGGTAGGGCAACCGGGGAGCTGTTTTTT.

The V gene is TRBV30, the J gene TRBJ2-7; TRBD1 is a possible D gene (6 bases). Germline V CDR1 and CDR2: GTSNPN, SVGIG (reference sequence). Trimming took off 3 bases at V and 0 bases at J, with 9 bases between the two ends. The CDR3 spans 13 residues. The CDR3 DNA is TGTGCCTGGAGAGACAGGAGCTCCTACGAGCAGTACTTC. This gives the protein CAWRDRSSYEQYF.

This sequence joins TRBV7-9 and TRBJ1-1, with 8 bases lining up with TRBD1. V trimming: 1 base; J trimming: 5 bases; junction bases outside the gene matches: 6. Germline CDR1 is SEHNR and CDR2 is FQNEAQ (reference sequence). CDR3 length equals 15 residues. CDR3 sequence: CASSLGAGGETEAFF. DNA for the CDR3: TGTGCCAGCAGCTTAGGGGCAGGGGGCGAGACTGAAGCTTTCTTT.